These 7 T cell receptor beta chains came from one sample sequenced in a study of T cells after yellow fever vaccination. TCRdb analysed the 5' RACE reads with MiXCR anew, one entry per CDR3 protein. Here the sample spans about 260,000 distinct CDR3 sequences, over 10% being singletons. The starting material was CD4+ T cells sorted from PBMCs, obtained 45 days after the yellow fever booster vaccination. Receptors originate from a man younger than 40 who received the YFV17D yellow fever vaccine.

This clonotype was seen once. An end of the junction does not agree with germline; a read error may underlie this. The chain combines TRBV7-2 with TRBJ2-7; D perhaps matches TRBD2 (5 bases). This CDR3 is 15 amino acids long. CDR1 is SGHTA, CDR2 FQGNSA, per germline. The CDR3 DNA follows: TGTGCCAGCAGCTTAGGGGCGGGCCGGACCTACGAGAAGTACTTC. Encoded protein: CASSLGAGRTYEKYF.

The chain employs TRBV11-2 and TRBJ1-1, with 7 bases aligning to TRBD1. From germline, CDR1 is SGHAT and CDR2 FQNNGV. J gave up 3 bases and V 5 bases, and 12 bases lay outside the gene matches. This CDR3 comprises 16 residues. The CDR3 loop is CASSPSTGLGDTEAFF. CDR3 DNA: TGTGCCAGCAGCCCTTCGACAGGGCTAGGGGACACTGAAGCTTTCTTT.

This clonotype has a handful of counts. The gene calls are TRBV6-5 and TRBJ2-3, with D uncertain. The CDR3 extends over 15 amino acids. Germline CDR1 and CDR2: MNHEY and SVGAGI. The V end was cut by 2 bases, the J end by 3 bases, with 12 bases between. The CDR3 coding sequence is TGTGCCAGCAGTTACGGTGGTAGCCTGACAGATACGCAGTATTTT. Protein product: CASSYGGSLTDTQYF.

This clonotype was found a few times. The chain combines TRBV12-3 or TRBV12-4 with TRBJ2-3; D unresolved. The CDR3 totals 12 residues. Trimming left V 7 bases short and J 0 bases short, with 5 bases between. CDR3 residues: CASIPSTDTQYF. CDR3 nucleotide sequence: TGTGCCAGCATTCCTAGCACAGATACGCAGTATTTT.

Worth noting for this clonotype: Germline and junction disagree at one end, which may indicate a read error. V is TRBV7-8 and J is TRBJ1-3, with D possibly being TRBD1 (5 bases). CDR1 and CDR2 from the germline V gene are SGHVS and FQNEAQ. The CDR3 totals 13 residues. CDR3: CASSLGVGSTIYF. In nucleotides, the CDR3 is TGTGCCAGCAGCCTAGGGGTAGGAAGCACCATATATTTT.

The chain's CDR3 is CASSRRQENTEAFF. The CDR3 DNA sequence: TGTGCCAGCAGCCGCCGACAGGAAAACACTGAAGCTTTCTTT. This sequence joins TRBV3-1 and TRBJ1-1; tentative D call: TRBD1 (6 bases). Germline V lookup: CDR1 LGHDT, CDR2 YNNKEL (reference sequence). The CDR3 loop spans 14 amino acids. Trimming stripped 4 bases from V and 2 bases from J, with 11 bases between.

This clonotype was seen a few times. The J gene is TRBJ2-2, the V gene TRBV7-9; 16 bases agree with TRBD2. Looked up from germline, CDR1 is SEHNR and CDR2 is FQNEAQ (reference sequence). J gave up 3 bases and V 5 bases, and 6 bases lay outside the gene matches. CDR3 size: 18 residues. The CDR3 DNA reads as TGTGCCAGCAGCAAGGGACTAGCGGGAGGGCACCACACCGGGGAGCTGTTTTTT. Translating it yields CASSKGLAGGHHTGELFF.